A selection of T cell receptor beta chains follows, all from one sample in a study of T cells expressing NK-cell markers. TCRdb re-called the 5' RACE reads and catalogs CDR3 proteins one per entry, DNA excluded. The sample has some 300,000 distinct CDR3 sequences. The sample consisted of blood T cells: a sorted CD56 or NKG2C T cell subset, CD4+ or CD8+ T cells, or bulk PBMC T cells (not recorded which). Every receptor here comes from a man aged 18 to 30 in good health. Both conserved end residues are part of each CDR3. Each record gives: V gene, J gene, CDR3 protein.

TRBV21-1	TRBJ2-1	CASSTPQGGPGVENEQFF
TRBV6-1	TRBJ2-7	CASSRGREYEQYF
TRBV20-1	TRBJ1-1	CSARSTGPLNTEAFF
TRBV7-6	TRBJ2-2	CASSLDGSNTGELFF
TRBV5-1	TRBJ2-7	CASSLVGADFYEQYF
TRBV9	TRBJ2-1	CASSVVGQYNEQFF
TRBV4-1	TRBJ1-2	CASSQDLSSGGYGYTF
TRBV20-1	TRBJ2-3	CSAGLLTDTQYF
TRBV7-2	TRBJ2-1	CASSLRKGLRGLYNEQFF
TRBV6-1	TRBJ2-1	CASSRDLVYNEQFF
TRBV12-3/TRBV12-4	TRBJ2-1	CASSLAGGPSEQFF
TRBV3-1	TRBJ2-7	CASRQTEKQGEQYF
TRBV2	TRBJ2-1	CARMTGQGGTEQFF
TRBV27	TRBJ2-5	CASSYLGNQETQYF
TRBV23-1	TRBJ2-5	CASRPYRDREEETQYF
TRBV12-3/TRBV12-4	TRBJ1-1	CASSLDPGRAEAFF
TRBV7-6	TRBJ2-5	CASSLLGRGSETQYF
TRBV5-5	TRBJ1-3	CASRLGPGAGNTIYF
TRBV11-3	TRBJ2-3	CASSWGTVTDTQYF
TRBV27	TRBJ1-6	CASSYQASSYNSPLHF
TRBV11-2	TRBJ2-5	CASSPFGLFGPYQETQYF
TRBV12-3/TRBV12-4	TRBJ1-5	CASTGTGGRQPQHF
TRBV2	TRBJ2-6	CAREGAGANVLTF
TRBV5-5	TRBJ2-1	CASSSKSPGQGYNEQFF
TRBV12-3/TRBV12-4	TRBJ1-1	CASSRPTGEAFF
TRBV3-1	TRBJ2-1	CASSQGASYQFF
TRBV12-3/TRBV12-4	TRBJ2-1	CASSGGTGYSYNEQFF
TRBV6-5	TRBJ2-1	CASSFSGNSDEQFF
TRBV11-3	TRBJ2-5	CASSTGQGTLETQYF
TRBV5-1	TRBJ2-2	CASSLKTMNTGELFF
TRBV30	TRBJ1-2	CAWSPSGLRAYGYTF
TRBV20-1	TRBJ2-2	CSALQASHTGELFF
TRBV6-5	TRBJ1-6	CASSYWEGAQSSPLHF
TRBV20-1	TRBJ2-3	CSARVTSPPDTQYF
TRBV12-3/TRBV12-4	TRBJ1-5	CASSLRTSNQPQHF
TRBV12-3/TRBV12-4	TRBJ2-7	CASMNWAPSRGEQYF